This is a list of T cell receptor beta chains from one sample in a study of human T cells and chemical hapten exposure. MiXCR, applied by TCRdb to the RACE reads, yields one record per CDR3 protein. The sample records roughly 100,000 distinct CDR3 sequences, less than 45% being singletons. The material sequenced was whole blood, taken in connection with sensitization to the hapten diphenylcyclopropenone (DPC). The receptors come from a man in his forties with alopecia areata. Some clones in this sample may be carry-over from other donors' samples. Both conserved end residues are part of each CDR3. D genes are given only for firm matches. The size of a clone is reported for some rows only, either as once, few or many, or as a class for expanded clones.

J,D,size,V,CDR3,DNA
TRBJ2-7,.,few,TRBV20-1,CSASSINREGGYEQYF,TGCAGTGCTAGCTCCATAAACAGGGAGGGAGGATACGAGCAGTACTTC
TRBJ1-1,.,.,TRBV7-2,CASSSKHNTEAFF,TGTGCCAGCAGCTCAAAACATAACACTGAAGCTTTCTTT
TRBJ2-3,.,few,TRBV4-3,CASSQVGTADTQYF,TGCGCCAGCAGCCAAGTAGGGACGGCAGATACGCAGTATTTT
TRBJ2-1,TRBD1,.,TRBV12-3/TRBV12-4,CASSQGQRHNEQFF,TGTGCCAGCAGTCAGGGACAGCGTCACAATGAGCAGTTCTTC
TRBJ2-1,.,.,TRBV27,CASSLSRGRNEQFF,TGTGCCAGCAGCCTCAGCCGGGGGCGCAATGAGCAGTTCTTC
TRBJ2-7,.,few,TRBV7-2,CASSLEPGGAQYF,TGTGCCAGCAGCTTAGAGCCGGGGGGCGCGCAGTACTTC
TRBJ2-1,.,.,TRBV29-1,CSVYRGQEQFF,TGCAGCGTTTATAGGGGTCAGGAGCAGTTCTTC
TRBJ1-1,TRBD1,few,TRBV29-1,CSVERGQGMTEAFF,TGCAGCGTTGAACGGGGACAGGGTATGACTGAAGCTTTCTTT
TRBJ1-1,TRBD1,.,TRBV28,CASSSTGTGLSTEAFF,TGTGCCAGCAGTTCAACCGGGACAGGACTTTCCACTGAAGCTTTCTTT
TRBJ2-3,TRBD2,.,TRBV12-3/TRBV12-4,CASSLRAGAGRDTQYF,TGTGCCAGCAGTTTAAGAGCGGGAGCGGGTCGAGATACGCAGTATTTT
TRBJ2-3,.,.,TRBV12-3/TRBV12-4,CASSFFVSGGTDTQYF,TGTGCCAGCAGTTTCTTCGTGTCGGGTGGGACAGATACGCAGTATTTT
TRBJ2-3,TRBD2,few,TRBV7-9,CASNRPRLAGDTQYF,TGTGCCAGCAACCGGCCCCGGTTAGCGGGAGATACGCAGTATTTT
TRBJ2-7,TRBD1,.,TRBV5-1,CASSSPGQGAYEQYF,TGCGCCAGCAGCTCCCCCGGACAGGGAGCGTACGAGCAGTACTTC
TRBJ2-3,TRBD2,.,TRBV27,CASSLLAGTSTDTQYF,TGTGCCAGCAGTTTACTAGCGGGAACGAGCACAGATACGCAGTATTTT
TRBJ1-4,.,few,TRBV20-1,CSARDSRELFF,TGCAGTGCTAGAGATTCCAGGGAACTGTTTTTT
TRBJ2-1,.,few,TRBV6-2/TRBV6-3,CASSHRFRGNNEQFF,TGTGCCAGCAGTCACCGGTTTAGGGGGAACAATGAGCAGTTCTTC
TRBJ1-2,.,.,TRBV28,CASSPGTSRGGF,TGTGCCAGCAGCCCCGGGACTAGTCGTGGCGGTTTC
TRBJ2-3,TRBD1,.,TRBV28,CASSYTGGVGERWADTQYF,TGTGCCAGCAGCTACACAGGGGGCGTAGGAGAACGCTGGGCAGATACGCAGTATTTT
TRBJ2-4,.,few,TRBV7-8,CASSSMTGIAKNIQYF,TGTGCCAGCAGCTCCATGACAGGCATAGCCAAAAACATTCAGTACTTC
TRBJ2-3,.,.,TRBV7-2,CASSSGPTTQYF,TGTGCCAGCAGCTCGGGACCCACCACGCAGTATTTT
TRBJ2-1,TRBD2,few,TRBV20-1,CSASLVDGTSAYNEQFF,TGCAGTGCTAGTTTGGTGGACGGGACTAGCGCGTACAATGAGCAGTTCTTC
TRBJ2-3,.,few,TRBV20-1,CSARDGGRSTDTQYF,TGCAGTGCTAGAGATGGGGGACGGAGCACAGATACGCAGTATTTT
TRBJ1-1,TRBD1,.,TRBV6-5,CASSPDRGRTEAFF,TGTGCCAGCAGTCCCGACAGGGGGCGAACTGAAGCTTTCTTT
TRBJ2-3,TRBD2,.,TRBV7-2,CASSLFSSGSADTQYF,TGTGCCAGCAGCTTATTCTCAAGCGGGAGCGCAGATACGCAGTATTTT
TRBJ2-7,TRBD1,.,TRBV5-5,CASSATGQGYEQYF,TGTGCCAGCAGCGCGACGGGACAGGGCTACGAGCAGTACTTC
TRBJ2-2,TRBD2,few,TRBV18,CASSATSGSYTGELFF,TGTGCCAGCTCAGCAACTAGCGGGAGTTACACCGGGGAGCTGTTTTTT
TRBJ2-5,TRBD1,many,TRBV7-2,CASSPGQRQETQYF,TGTGCCAGCAGCCCGGGACAGCGTCAAGAGACCCAGTACTTC
TRBJ2-3,.,.,TRBV20-1,CSARDRGMDTQYF,TGCAGTGCTAGAGACAGGGGTATGGATACGCAGTATTTT